The 31 T cell receptor beta chains below were found in one sample sequenced in a study of siplizumab effects on memory and regulatory T cells. Method: immunoSEQ multiplex PCR; TCRdb's copy keeps in-frame clones and lacks some. Among 80,000 to 130,000 clones, about 90% were seen once, and the ten largest hold roughly 2.7%. Source material: CD4+ T cells sorted from blood. These receptors were collected from a human donor in good health. Some clones in this sample may be carry-over from other donors' samples.

V gene TRBV29-1 combines with J gene TRBJ1-1, with D possibly TRBD1 on 5 matching bases. CDR1 and CDR2 from the germline V gene are SQVTM and ANQGSEA. The V end was cut by 4 bases, the J end by 1 base, with 7 bases between. This CDR3 is 12 amino acids long. The CDR3, as DNA: TGCAGCGTTGGCCAGGGGAACACTGAAGCTTTCTTT. Protein sequence: CSVGQGNTEAFF.

This chain uses TRBV9 with TRBJ2-1; the D call may be TRBD1 or TRBD2 (5 bases each). Germline V gene sequence: CDR1 SGDLS, CDR2 YYNGEE. This CDR3 has 17 residues. V was clipped by 3 bases and J by 1 base, with 17 bases between them. The CDR3 sequence: CASSETGTTNSYNEQFF. CDR3 DNA sequence: TGTGCCAGCAGCGAAACCGGGACCACCAATTCCTACAATGAGCAGTTCTTC.

Details on this clone: Other nucleotide sequences in the sample specify the same CDR3. This chain uses TRBV15 with TRBJ2-6; D unresolved. Trimming pared 0 bases from V and 0 bases from J, leaving 6 bases between. The CDR3 runs to 16 residues. The germline gives CDR1 LNHNV, CDR2 YYDKDF (reference sequence). The CDR3: CATSRDGDSGANVLTF. CDR3 in DNA: TGTGCCACCAGCAGAGATGGCGACTCTGGGGCCAACGTCCTGACTTTC.

This clone was counted a single time. The rearrangement links TRBV15 to TRBJ2-7; D perhaps matches TRBD2 (6 bases). The germline V and J ends were trimmed by 0 bases and 2 bases, with 14 bases remaining between them. The CDR3 totals 16 residues. From germline, CDR1 is LNHNV and CDR2 YYDKDF (reference sequence). This chain's CDR3 is CATSRDRGKPTYEQYF. CDR3 sequence (DNA): TGTGCCACCAGCAGAGATCGGGGGAAACCTACCTACGAGCAGTACTTC.

The CDR3 DNA is TGTGCCAGCACGCCCAGGATCGCAGGGAGCACAGATACGCAGTATTTT. Protein sequence: CASTPRIAGSTDTQYF. The rearrangement uses TRBV18 and TRBJ2-3; possible D gene TRBD1, 5 bases. The germline CDR1 and CDR2 sequences are KGHSH and LQKENI. The CDR3 loop spans 16 amino acids. V lost 8 bases and J lost 0, with 18 bases in between.

The V and J genes are TRBV10-3 and TRBJ2-7, with TRBD2 matching 11 bases. Germline CDR1 is ENHRY and CDR2 is SYGVKD. The CDR3 totals 15 residues. Trimming cost V 4 bases and J 2 bases; bases outside gene matches: 4. The CDR3 nucleotides are TGTGCCATCAGTGTCGGACTAGCGGGCCCCTACGAGCAGTACTTC. Translation: CAISVGLAGPYEQYF.

The rearrangement links TRBV11-1 to TRBJ1-1; D is undetermined. Germline assignment: CDR1 SGHAT and CDR2 FQDESV (reference sequence). The V end was cut by 2 bases, the J end by 1 base, with 5 bases between. This CDR3 contains 13 residues. The CDR3 protein is CASSLIANTEAFF. The CDR3 nucleotides read TGTGCCAGCAGCTTAATAGCGAACACTGAAGCTTTCTTT.

The V and J genes are TRBV10-3 and TRBJ1-3; D is possibly TRBD1 (5 bases). CDR1 ENHRY and CDR2 SYGVKD come from the germline V gene. Trimming removed 8 bases from V and 0 bases from J, with 20 bases in between. There are 17 residues in the CDR3. The CDR3 region is CAIVEGPSGVSGNTIYF. CDR3 DNA: TGTGCCATCGTTGAGGGGCCTTCCGGGGTCTCTGGAAACACCATATATTTT.

The chain couples TRBV7-9 to TRBJ2-7; 13 bases are shared with TRBD2. Germline trimming cut 3 bases from V and 2 bases from J; bases unmatched to any gene: 7. The CDR3 is 17 residues long. CDR1 SEHNR and CDR2 FQNEAQ come from the germline V gene (reference sequence). The CDR3 region is CASSLGLAGPAPYEQYF. The DNA for the CDR3 is TGTGCCAGCAGCTTGGGACTAGCGGGACCTGCGCCCTACGAGCAGTACTTC.

V gene TRBV11-2 combines with J gene TRBJ2-5; 8 bases match TRBD2. The germline V gene encodes CDR1 SGHAT and CDR2 FQNNGV. With V trimmed by 1 base and J by 4 bases, 8 bases remained unmatched. The CDR3 covers 16 residues. The CDR3 spells CASSLGVGLAGETQYF. The CDR3 nucleotides read TGTGCCAGCAGCTTAGGGGTCGGGCTAGCGGGAGAGACCCAGTACTTC.

The chain employs TRBV7-2 and TRBJ2-1; maybe TRBD2 (6 bases). Per the germline V gene, CDR1 is SGHTA and CDR2 is FQGNSA. Trimming shortened V by 5 bases and J by 8 bases, and 19 bases separated the two germline ends. This CDR3 contains 15 residues. CDR3 region: CASSISGTPRDEQFF. The CDR3 coding sequence is TGTGCCAGCAGCATTTCCGGGACTCCCAGGGATGAGCAGTTCTTC.

The rearrangement uses TRBV10-3 and TRBJ2-3, with TRBD1 matching 9 bases. Germline CDR1 ENHRY, CDR2 SYGVKD. The CDR3 runs 14 residues. V gave up 11 bases and J gave up 6 bases; unmatched junction bases: 12. DNA of the CDR3: TGTGCCGTGAAGGACAGGGGAGTTGTCGATACGCAGTATTTT. The encoded protein is CAVKDRGVVDTQYF.

The count of this clone is one. J is TRBJ1-3 and V is TRBV5-1; D is unclear. Germline loops: CDR1 SGHRS, CDR2 YFSETQ. The V gene lost 0 bases and the J gene lost 3 bases, with 7 bases spanning the gap. The CDR3 loop spans 14 amino acids. In DNA form, the CDR3 reads TGCGCCAGCAGCTTGGGGAATCTTGGAAACACCATATATTTT. Its protein product is CASSLGNLGNTIYF. The variable domain in full, completed from reference TRBV5-1 and TRBJ1-3, reads KAGVTQTPRYLIKTRGQQVTLSCSPISGHRSVSWYQQTPGQGLQFLFEYFSETQRNKGNFPGRFSGRQFSNSRSEMNVSTLELGDSALYLCASSLGNLGNTIYFGEGSWLTVV.

The chain uses TRBV2 and TRBJ2-1; TRBD1 is a possible D gene (6 bases). From germline, CDR1 is SNHLY and CDR2 FYNNEI. This CDR3 spans 15 amino acids. V was clipped by 7 bases and J by 5 bases, with 18 bases between them. The CDR3 DNA reads as TGTGCCAGCAAGCGGCAGGGGCTACCCAACAATGAGCAGTTCTTC. Its translation is CASKRQGLPNNEQFF.

This chain uses TRBV29-1 with TRBJ2-7; D is unresolved. The CDR3 sequence is 12 residues long. The germline V and J ends were trimmed by 7 bases and 0 bases, with 10 bases remaining between them. Germline values: CDR1 SQVTM, CDR2 ANQGSEA. This chain's CDR3 is CSAKDSSYEQYF. Written as DNA, the CDR3 is TGCAGCGCCAAAGACTCCTCCTACGAGCAGTACTTC.

The chain recombines TRBV18 with TRBJ1-2; no definite D call. Looked up from germline, CDR1 is KGHSH and CDR2 is LQKENI. The CDR3 totals 14 residues. The V gene lost 1 base and the J gene lost 8 bases, with 14 bases spanning the gap. The CDR3 sequence: CASSPREGGEGYTF. For the CDR3, the DNA is TGTGCCAGCTCACCACGGGAGGGAGGCGAAGGCTACACCTTC.

This clone came up a few times. The chain employs TRBV7-3 and TRBJ1-1, with D unclear. The V end lost 3 bases, the J end lost 1 base, and 6 bases lay between the germline ends. This CDR3 comprises 13 residues. Germline V CDR1 and CDR2: SGHTA, FQGTGA. This CDR3 is CASSLQRNTEAFF. The CDR3 region has the DNA TGTGCCAGCAGCTTGCAGCGGAACACTGAAGCTTTCTTT.

The gene calls are TRBV10-3 and TRBJ2-5, with D possibly TRBD2 on 5 matching bases. From germline, CDR1 is ENHRY and CDR2 SYGVKD. V was clipped by 4 bases and J by 4 bases, with 13 bases between them. The CDR3 covers 14 residues. The CDR3 sequence: CAISGTSMGETQYF. The CDR3 DNA follows: TGTGCCATCAGTGGGACTTCAATGGGAGAGACCCAGTACTTC.

The V and J genes are TRBV18 and TRBJ2-6, with D unresolved. The V gene lost 2 bases and the J gene lost 0 bases, with 11 bases spanning the gap. The CDR3 extends over 17 amino acids. Germline CDR1 and CDR2: KGHSH and LQKENI. Written as DNA, the CDR3 is TGTGCCAGCTCACCAGGGCAGGTGAGCTCTGGGGCCAACGTCCTGACTTTC. Amino acids: CASSPGQVSSGANVLTF.

The V gene is TRBV19, the J gene TRBJ2-3; D is possibly TRBD2 (6 bases). CDR1 is LNHDA and CDR2 is SQIVND in the germline V gene (reference sequence). The CDR3 length is 14 residues. The ends were cut back, 2 bases at V and 1 base at J, with 7 bases in the middle. CDR3 DNA: TGTGCCAGTAGTATACAGCGGGGCACAGATACGCAGTATTTT. Amino acid sequence: CASSIQRGTDTQYF.

The chain is built from TRBV7-2 and TRBJ2-5; the D gene is possibly TRBD1 (5 bases). Germline CDR1 and CDR2: SGHTA and FQGNSA. The CDR3 contains 14 residues. Trimming took 2 bases from V and 5 from J, leaving 12 bases between them. In DNA, the CDR3 is TGTGCCAGCAGCTTAACGTTGGGGCGTGAGACCCAGTACTTC. Protein: CASSLTLGRETQYF.

The genes are TRBV30 and TRBJ2-3; 11 nucleotides line up with TRBD2. This CDR3 has 16 amino acids. Per the germline V gene, CDR1 is GTSNPN and CDR2 is SVGIG (reference sequence). J gave up 6 bases and V 0 bases, and 8 bases lay outside the gene matches. The CDR3 loop reads CAWSVGLAGGADTQYF. CDR3 bases: TGTGCCTGGAGTGTAGGTCTAGCGGGAGGAGCTGATACGCAGTATTTT.

This chain uses TRBV5-6 with TRBJ2-3, with TRBD2 identical over 9 bases. CDR3 size: 16 residues. The J segment lost 5 bases and the V segment lost 2 bases, leaving 9 bases of the junction unmatched. Per germline, CDR1 SGHDT and CDR2 YYEEEE. The DNA for the CDR3 is TGTGCCAGCAGCTTACATAGCGGGAGTCTGGTAGATACGCAGTATTTT. Its protein is CASSLHSGSLVDTQYF.

The V and J genes are TRBV25-1 and TRBJ2-1, with 10 bases that match TRBD2. The CDR3 sequence is 16 residues long. Germline V gene lookup returns CDR1 MGHDK and CDR2 SYGVNS. Losses at the gene ends were 2 bases for V and 6 bases for J; bases not matched to a gene: 7. CDR3 sequence (DNA): TGTGCCAGCAGTGAACCGGGACTAGCGAGGGGCAATGAGCAGTTCTTC. It yields the protein CASSEPGLARGNEQFF.

The genes are TRBV21-1 and TRBJ2-7. TRBV21-1 is reported as a pseudogene. CDR3 size: 17 residues. CDR3 residues: CASSKRGEPKSSYEQYF. The DNA of the CDR3 is TGTGCCAGCAGCAAAAGGGGGGAACCCAAAAGCTCCTACGAGCAGTACTTC.

This clone was counted once. The V gene is TRBV6-1, the J gene TRBJ1-5; 8 bases align to TRBD1. V gave up 6 bases and J gave up 5 bases; unmatched junction bases: 9. Germline loops: CDR1 MNHNS, CDR2 SASEGT. This CDR3 comprises 15 residues. The CDR3 loop is CASSATGTGYQPQHF. CDR3 bases: TGTGCCAGCAGCGCTACCGGGACAGGCTATCAGCCCCAGCATTTT.

This chain links TRBV30 with TRBJ2-5; 8 bases are shared with TRBD1. The J segment lost 1 base and the V segment lost 2 bases, leaving 6 bases of the junction unmatched. The CDR3 is 15 amino acids. In germline, CDR1 is GTSNPN, CDR2 SVGIG (reference sequence). CDR3 in amino acids: CAWSKTGGIQETQYF. The CDR3 nucleotides read TGTGCCTGGAGTAAAACAGGGGGAATCCAAGAGACCCAGTACTTC.

This sequence joins TRBV5-1 and TRBJ2-2; the D is unclear. This CDR3 has 16 amino acids. V was cut by 4 bases and J by 4 bases, with 17 bases left in between. Germline V gene data show CDR1 as SGHRS and CDR2 as YFSETQ. The CDR3 reads CASSQGVRVGTGELFF. The CDR3 DNA reads TGCGCCAGCAGCCAAGGAGTCAGAGTAGGCACCGGGGAGCTGTTTTTT.

The CDR3 DNA follows: TGTGCCAGCAGACATAGGAACACTGAAGCTTTCTTT. It codes for CASRHRNTEAFF. This chain links TRBV7-9 with TRBJ1-1; D not resolved. This CDR3 contains 12 residues. Trimming removed 6 bases from V and 1 base from J, with 6 bases in between. Germline CDR1 is SEHNR and CDR2 is FQNEAQ (reference sequence).

This clone has a single count. The chain joins TRBV6-6 to TRBJ1-5, with no clear D. CDR1 is MNHNY, CDR2 SVGAGI, per germline (reference sequence). The CDR3 length is 13 residues. V lost 5 bases and J lost 6, with 11 bases in between. DNA for the CDR3: TGTGCCAGCAGTCCACCGGGAATTCAGCCCCAGCATTTT. Amino acids: CASSPPGIQPQHF.

The J gene is TRBJ2-2, the V gene TRBV2; 10 bases are a match to TRBD2. Trimming at V came to 2 bases and at J to 0 bases, leaving 6 bases not matched to a gene. Germline CDR1 SNHLY, CDR2 FYNNEI. This CDR3 spans 18 amino acids. This chain's CDR3 is CASSEPASGSPNTGELFF. In nucleotides, the CDR3 is TGTGCCAGCAGTGAACCGGCTAGCGGGAGTCCGAACACCGGGGAGCTGTTTTTT.